The 15 T cell receptor beta chains below come from one sample, sequenced in a study of cytomegalovirus exposure and HLA in healthy donors. TCRdb's copy holds only in-frame clones and misses some; the assay was immunoSEQ multiplex PCR. There are under 150,000 clones in the sample; 80% to 90% occur only once, and under 3% lies in the top ten. Sequenced material: PBMCs. These receptors originate from a young man in good health and CMV-seronegative.

The chain couples TRBV27 to TRBJ2-5; 7 bases are a match to TRBD2. J gave up 2 bases and V 1 base, and 16 bases lay outside the gene matches. In germline, CDR1 is MNHEY, CDR2 SMNVEV (reference sequence). The CDR3 has 19 residues. CDR3 region: CASSLYWPRGEQGQETQYF. The CDR3 bases are TGTGCCAGCAGTTTATACTGGCCCCGGGGGGAGCAAGGTCAAGAGACCCAGTACTTC.

The chain couples TRBV7-9 to TRBJ1-2; 8 nucleotides agree with TRBD1. Germline loops: CDR1 SEHNR, CDR2 FQNEAQ (reference sequence). The J segment lost 6 bases and the V segment lost 3 bases, leaving 3 bases of the junction unmatched. CDR3 length: 13 amino acids. Written as DNA, the CDR3 is TGTGCCAGCAGCTTGGACAGGGCTAATGGCTACACCTTC. Encoded protein: CASSLDRANGYTF. Filled out from reference TRBV7-9 and TRBJ1-2, the complete variable domain reads DTGVSQNPRHKITKRGQNVTFRCDPISEHNRLYWYRQTLGQGPEFLTYFQNEAQLEKSRLLSDRFSAERPKGSFSTLEIQRTEQGDSAMYLCASSLDRANGYTFGSGTRLTVV.

V and J are TRBV2 and TRBJ1-3, with D unclear. The CDR3 spans 15 residues. V lost 2 bases to trimming and J lost 0 bases, with 8 bases between them. Germline V gene lookup returns CDR1 SNHLY and CDR2 FYNNEI. CDR3 sequence: CASSESVYSGNTIYF. DNA for the CDR3: TGTGCCAGCAGTGAATCAGTTTACTCTGGAAACACCATATATTTT.

The V call is TRBV19, the J call TRBJ1-1; 9 bases match TRBD1. The germline V gene encodes CDR1 LNHDA and CDR2 SQIVND (reference sequence). This CDR3 spans 13 amino acids. V lost 8 bases to trimming and J lost 6 bases; unmatched junction nucleotides: 7. The CDR3 DNA follows: TGTGCCAGTTTCGACAGGGGGTGGGCTGAAGCTTTCTTT. It translates to CASFDRGWAEAFF.

V is TRBV7-8 and J is TRBJ2-1; D is possibly TRBD2 (6 bases). Trimming took off 1 base at V and 9 bases at J, with 19 bases between the two ends. CDR3 length: 16 residues. The germline V gene has CDR1 SGHVS and CDR2 FQNEAQ. The CDR3 DNA reads TGTGCCAGCAGCTTAGTGGGGGGACGAAGACAATTTGAGCAGTTCTTC. Translated, it gives CASSLVGGRRQFEQFF.

The chain combines TRBV13 with TRBJ2-7; perhaps TRBD2 as D (6 bases). Trimming stripped 3 bases from V and 6 bases from J, with 18 bases between. The CDR3 length is 15 residues. In germline, CDR1 is PRHDT, CDR2 FYEKMQ (reference sequence). CDR3 bases: TGTGCCAGCAGCTTTGAAGGAGGGAACGCGGGCGAGCAGTACTTC. Its protein is CASSFEGGNAGEQYF.

The chain carries TRBV30 and TRBJ1-2; a possible D gene is TRBD1 (5 bases). Trimming shortened V by 0 bases and J by 4 bases, and 12 bases separated the two germline ends. The CDR3 is 14 amino acids. Germline V gene data show CDR1 as GTSNPN and CDR2 as SVGIG (reference sequence). CDR3 sequence reads: CAWSVLGRTYGYTF. CDR3 nucleotide sequence: TGTGCCTGGAGTGTACTGGGGCGGACCTATGGCTACACCTTC.

The chain carries TRBV5-6 and TRBJ2-1; no reliable D call. This CDR3 comprises 14 residues. Germline CDR1 is SGHDT and CDR2 is YYEEEE. V shed 1 base and J shed 6 bases, with 11 bases lying between them. The CDR3 DNA reads as TGTGCCAGCAGCTTGTTTTTTTTGGCCAATGAGCAGTTCTTC. This sequence encodes CASSLFFLANEQFF.

The chain employs TRBV9 and TRBJ2-7; 11 bases are a match to TRBD2. V lost 4 bases, J lost 2 bases, and 5 bases stayed unmatched. The germline gives CDR1 SGDLS, CDR2 YYNGEE. The CDR3 is 15 amino acids. The CDR3 DNA follows: TGTGCCAGCAGCTATGGGACTAGCGGTACCTACGAGCAGTACTTC. This codes for CASSYGTSGTYEQYF.

This rearrangement joins TRBV5-1 to TRBJ2-3, with TRBD2 matching over 7 bases. Germline values: CDR1 SGHRS, CDR2 YFSETQ. This CDR3 contains 15 residues. V lost 0 bases, J lost 4 bases, and 5 bases stayed unmatched. CDR3 bases: TGCGCCAGCAGCTTGGAGGTGGCGGGGGCAGATACGCAGTATTTT. Its translation is CASSLEVAGADTQYF.

The chain has TRBV7-9 and TRBJ2-7; possible D gene TRBD2, 6 bases. The CDR3 runs 15 residues. CDR1 SEHNR and CDR2 FQNEAQ come from the germline V gene (reference sequence). V dropped 5 bases and J dropped 0 bases, with 14 bases sitting between them. For the CDR3, the DNA is TGTGCCAGCAGCCCGGCCGGGACTCCCTCCTACGAGCAGTACTTC. Amino acid sequence: CASSPAGTPSYEQYF.

The chain has TRBV9 and TRBJ2-5, with 8 bases aligning to TRBD1. The V segment lost 0 bases and the J segment 5 bases; nucleotides outside the gene matches: 12. The CDR3 covers 17 residues. Germline V gene lookup returns CDR1 SGDLS and CDR2 YYNGEE. This chain's CDR3 is CASSVAPTAGGGETQYF. The CDR3 DNA sequence: TGTGCCAGCAGCGTAGCCCCAACGGCAGGGGGCGGTGAGACCCAGTACTTC.

The chain carries TRBV5-1 and TRBJ2-7; D is possibly TRBD1 (5 bases). Germline assignment: CDR1 SGHRS and CDR2 YFSETQ. CDR3 size: 13 residues. V lost 4 bases, J lost 2 bases, and 10 bases lay in between. The CDR3 DNA reads as TGCGCCAGCAGCCCCGACAGCGCCTACGAGCAGTACTTC. It translates to CASSPDSAYEQYF.

V is TRBV27 and J is TRBJ2-5; maybe TRBD2 (7 bases). Germline V gene data show CDR1 as MNHEY and CDR2 as SMNVEV (reference sequence). The germline V and J ends were trimmed by 1 base and 5 bases, with 11 bases remaining between them. This CDR3 contains 14 residues. Here the CDR3 DNA reads TGTGCCAGCAGTTTATGGGGGGGCGGGGAGACCCAGTACTTC. It encodes CASSLWGGGETQYF.

The genes are TRBV28 and TRBJ1-5; perhaps TRBD1 as D (6 bases). Germline V gene data show CDR1 as MDHEN and CDR2 as SYDVKM. CDR3 size: 13 residues. V shed 8 bases and J shed 3 bases, with 11 bases lying between them. As DNA, the CDR3 is TGTGCCAGCCAGGACAGAGCCAATCAGCCCCAGCATTTT. Protein: CASQDRANQPQHF.